This T cell receptor (beta chain) was found in a study of cytomegalovirus exposure and HLA in healthy donors. Study results and caveats: Among donors in an Asian-associated ancestry cluster, a later analysis reportedly found fewer N-insertions than the approximately 700-donor mean.

This PCR relied on a set of 60 Vbeta primers and 13 Jbeta primers. Profiling relied on immunoSEQ multiplex PCR, and the TCRdb table lists in-frame clones only, not all of them. The sample contains approximately 120,000 clones, 70% to 80% of which appear only once. With regard to this clone: Its cognate antigen is unknown.

Germline lookup yields CDR1 MNHEY and CDR2 SVGAGI. The germline V and J ends were trimmed by 5 bases and 1 base, with 14 bases remaining between them. This CDR3 has 15 amino acids. The J gene is TRBJ1-1, the V gene TRBV6-5, with a weak D call TRBD1 (6 bases). The sequencing sample was made of PBMCs. The receptor was isolated from a human donor in good health. CDR3 DNA: TGTGCCAGCAGTAGGGCGGGGGCTCAGAACACTGAAGCTTTCTTT. Translation gives CASSRAGAQNTEAFF.